These 15 T cell receptor beta chains share one sample of origin, sequenced in a study of beta chain features in type 1 diabetes. The investigators reverse transcribed all of the isolated RNA, so they sequenced expressed TCRB transcripts. Assay used: immunoSEQ multiplex PCR; TCRdb lists only in-frame clones, some missing. Here the sample spans roughly 300,000 clones, 13% to 15% being singletons. The sequencing input was central memory CD4+ T cells from blood. These receptors were taken from a man under 40 in good health.

This clone was counted a few times. The chain employs TRBV4-3 and TRBJ1-4; the match to TRBD1 covers 8 bases. The CDR3 contains 14 residues. V was pared by 3 bases and J by 8 bases, with 5 bases of the junction left unmatched. Germline values: CDR1 LGHNA, CDR2 YSLEER. The CDR3: CASSHQGAGEKLFF. As DNA, the CDR3 is TGCGCCAGCAGCCATCAGGGGGCCGGGGAAAAACTGTTTTTT.

This clone was found a few times. V gene TRBV7-2 combines with J gene TRBJ1-1; D is unresolved. The V gene's germline CDR1 is SGHTA and CDR2 FQGNSA. The CDR3 covers 15 residues. Trimming removed 2 bases at V and 6 bases at J, with 16 bases between. CDR3 nucleotides: TGTGCCAGCAGCTTATCGGTCACGGACTTGGCTGAAGCTTTCTTT. Translation gives CASSLSVTDLAEAFF.

This chain uses TRBV11-3 with TRBJ2-3; possibly TRBD1 for D (6 bases). The CDR3 has 15 amino acids. V dropped 5 bases and J dropped 6 bases, with 18 bases sitting between them. Germline V gene lookup returns CDR1 SGHNT and CDR2 YENEEA. CDR3 loop: CASSVLTGTSDTQYF. CDR3 sequence (DNA): TGTGCCAGCAGCGTTTTAACCGGGACATCGGATACGCAGTATTTT.

The chain employs TRBV11-3 and TRBJ2-5, with D perhaps matching TRBD1 (7 bases). With 5 bases removed from V and 6 bases from J, the gap between germline ends came to 16 bases. Germline values: CDR1 SGHNT, CDR2 YENEEA. This CDR3 comprises 14 residues. The CDR3 nucleotides are TGTGCCAGCAGCCCGGAGGGGGCTCTGAAGACCCAGTACTTC. As protein: CASSPEGALKTQYF.

This clone was picked up a small number of times. This chain joins TRBV18 and TRBJ1-6, with D unclear. Germline V gene lookup returns CDR1 KGHSH and CDR2 LQKENI. Trimming removed 3 bases from V and 5 bases from J, with 8 bases in between. CDR3 length: 14 residues. The CDR3 DNA sequence: TGTGCCAGCTCACCCTCGACGGATAATTCACCCCTCCACTTT. Translating gives CASSPSTDNSPLHF.

This rearrangement joins TRBV6-4 to TRBJ2-5, with D possibly being TRBD1 (6 bases). This CDR3 is 13 amino acids long. V dropped 5 bases and J dropped 4 bases, with 11 bases sitting between them. Germline CDR1 reads MRHNA; CDR2 reads SNTAGT. CDR3: CASSLSGVETQYF. The CDR3 DNA follows: TGTGCCAGCAGTTTATCAGGGGTAGAGACCCAGTACTTC.

In this sample, this clone turned up many times. Other DNA sequences from this sample encode an identical CDR3 as well. This chain links TRBV2 with TRBJ1-5, with 9 bases lining up with TRBD1. Germline V gene lookup returns CDR1 SNHLY and CDR2 FYNNEI. The V segment lost 3 bases and the J segment 6 bases; nucleotides outside the gene matches: 6. There are 15 residues in the CDR3. The CDR3 coding sequence is TGTGCCAGCAGTGATAGAACAGGGGGCCGTCAGCCCCAGCATTTT. As protein: CASSDRTGGRQPQHF.

In this sample, this clone turned up a few times. J is TRBJ2-5 and V is TRBV5-1; D not certain. This CDR3 spans 15 amino acids. Germline V gene sequence: CDR1 SGHRS, CDR2 YFSETQ. Trimming removed 1 base at V and 4 bases at J, with 14 bases between. The CDR3 bases are TGCGCCAGCAGCTTGTCCGGCCCAGTCCGAGAGACCCAGTACTTC. Residues: CASSLSGPVRETQYF. Filled out from reference TRBV5-1 and TRBJ2-5, the complete variable domain reads KAGVTQTPRYLIKTRGQQVTLSCSPISGHRSVSWYQQTPGQGLQFLFEYFSETQRNKGNFPGRFSGRQFSNSRSEMNVSTLELGDSALYLCASSLSGPVRETQYFGPGTRLLVL.

J is TRBJ2-2 and V is TRBV5-6, with 7 bases aligning to TRBD2. Trimming removed 3 bases from V and 4 bases from J; junction bases left unmatched: 6. Germline V gene sequence: CDR1 SGHDT, CDR2 YYEEEE. This CDR3 has 15 amino acids. CDR3 region: CASSSPGLPTGELFF. CDR3 coding DNA: TGTGCCAGCAGCTCGCCGGGACTACCCACCGGGGAGCTGTTTTTT.

The chain has TRBV6-6 and TRBJ1-1; D is possibly TRBD1 (5 bases). The length of the CDR3 is 14 residues. Trimming removed 3 bases from V and 6 bases from J, with 14 bases in between. Per the germline V gene, CDR1 is MNHNY and CDR2 is SVGAGI (reference sequence). The DNA for the CDR3 is TGTGCCAGCAGTTATCAATGGGGCTCAGCTGAAGCTTTCTTT. Protein product: CASSYQWGSAEAFF.

The chain couples TRBV21-1 to TRBJ1-3; the DNA was not used to check the table's D call, TRBD1. TRBV21-1 is given as a pseudogene. The CDR3 has 18 residues. CDR3 nucleotide sequence: TGTGCCAGCAGCAAAGTGACACCCCCGACAGGGAGGGGAAACACCATATATTTT. Translated: CASSKVTPPTGRGNTIYF.

Many counts were recorded for this clone. V and J are TRBV11-2 and TRBJ1-5, with TRBD1 identical over 7 bases. Germline CDR1 SGHAT, CDR2 FQNNGV. Trimming at V came to 0 bases and at J to 2 bases, leaving 1 base not matched to a gene. The CDR3 spans 15 residues. CDR3 in DNA: TGTGCCAGCAGCTTAGAAGGGGGCCGCAATCAGCCCCAGCATTTT. This sequence encodes CASSLEGGRNQPQHF.

V is TRBV30 and J is TRBJ2-5, with 8 bases matching TRBD2. CDR1 and CDR2 from the germline V gene are GTSNPN and SVGIG (reference sequence). The CDR3 has 14 residues. Germline trimming cut 0 bases from V and 4 bases from J; bases unmatched to any gene: 4. This CDR3 reads CAWSVRGGLETQYF. The CDR3 DNA follows: TGTGCCTGGAGTGTACGGGGGGGGCTAGAGACCCAGTACTTC.

The chain links TRBV12-5 to TRBJ2-2, with D uncertain. Trimming removed 2 bases at V and 1 base at J, with 8 bases between. Germline V gives CDR1 LGHNT, CDR2 FRNRAP. This CDR3 is built from 15 residues. The CDR3 here is CASGLSVGNTGELFF. The CDR3 DNA reads TGTGCTAGTGGTTTGAGTGTGGGGAACACCGGGGAGCTGTTTTTT. Looking up the rest from reference TRBV12-5 and TRBJ2-2 gives the full variable domain: DARVTQTPRHKVTEMGQEVTMRCQPILGHNTVFWYRQTMMQGLELLAYFRNRAPLDDSGMPKDRFSAEMPDATLATLKIQPSEPRDSAVYFCASGLSVGNTGELFFGEGSRLTVL.

The genes are TRBV7-6 and TRBJ1-6; 9 bases fit TRBD1. V shed 0 bases, J shed 3 bases, and the junction held 0 bases outside the gene matches. This CDR3 has 16 residues. CDR1 and CDR2 from the germline V gene are SGHVS and FNYEAQ. CDR3 DNA: TGTGCCAGCAGCTTAGCGGACAGGGGCTATAATTCACCCCTCCACTTT. Translation: CASSLADRGYNSPLHF.